This TCR beta chain was found in a study of regulatory T cells in long-lasting Graves disease. For TCR beta, libraries came from iRepertoire HTBI primers and Arm-PCR of CDR3 regions. TCRdb re-called the multiplex PCR reads with MiXCR, one entry per CDR3 protein. The profile shows around 400,000 distinct CDR3 sequences, 12% of them singletons. The time point is: newly diagnosed GD, antithyroid drugs for less than 3 months. PBMC RNA served as the TCR library source. The CDR3 contains 16 residues. V lost 3 bases to trimming and J lost 7 bases; unmatched junction nucleotides: 12. Germline V gives CDR1 LGHNA, CDR2 YSLEER. The sample was also linked to a second study, of T cells in Graves' hyperthyroidism and ophthalmopathy.

The receptor comes from a woman between 18 and 30 years old with Graves disease. The material sequenced was peripheral blood mononuclear cells (PBMCs), taken at new diagnosis, from a patient treated with antithyroid drugs. This rearrangement joins TRBV4-3 to TRBJ1-2; 9 bases fit TRBD1. The CDR3 DNA reads TGCGCCAGCAGCCACAGCTTACAGGGGGCTCAGTTTGGCTACACCTTC. Translated: CASSHSLQGAQFGYTF.